This TCR beta chain was observed in a study of identical twins. Regarding the study as a whole: Modelling underestimated the level of out-of-frame TCR alpha sharing observed in monozygotic twins. Twins showed weaker excess sharing in their beta out-of-frame sequences.

A universal primer site arose from template switching, and cDNA bore unique molecular identifiers. One entry per CDR3 protein results from TCRdb running MiXCR on the 5' RACE reads. The sample contains about 900,000 distinct CDR3 sequences, 9% to 15% of which appear only once. This clonotype was recorded at least ten times. What it recognizes is unknown. The same sample was also used in a study of yellow fever vaccine responses in identical twins. This second study notes: Twins' vaccine T cell response reportedly gave the appearance of partial convergence and partial personalization.

The source of this sequence is a woman under 30 in good health. Sequencing was performed on PBMCs.

CDR3 sequence: CSVGSSYNEQFF. CDR3 coding DNA: TGCAGCGTTGGGAGCTCCTACAATGAGCAGTTCTTC. J is TRBJ2-1 and V is TRBV29-1; no definite D call. The V gene's germline CDR1 is SQVTM and CDR2 ANQGSEA. There are 12 residues in the CDR3. V dropped 4 bases and J dropped 0 bases, with 4 bases sitting between them.